The rows below give T cell receptor beta chains drawn from one sample of a study of OX40 agonist ivuxolimab in advanced cancers. Assay used: immunoSEQ multiplex PCR; TCRdb lists only in-frame clones, some missing. The sample contains roughly 81,000 clones, around 94% of which appear only once. The material was CD4+ or CD8+ T cells sorted from blood, obtained in a trial of the OX40 agonist ivuxolimab. Source of these receptors: an adult with an advanced solid tumor such as melanoma, head and neck, liver or kidney cancer. Both conserved end residues are part of each CDR3. A D gene is named only where the DNA matches it firmly. Where a row states a size, it is once, few, many or the class of an expanded clone; other rows omit it.

CDR3 DNA: TGTGCCAGCAGTTACTTACCCTCCTACGAGCAGTACTTC
CDR3 protein: CASSYLPSYEQYF
D gene: NA
V gene: TRBV6-5
J gene: TRBJ2-7
clone size: NA

CDR3 DNA: TGTGCCAGCAGCTTATTAAACTTAGCGGGGGGGTTGAACTACAATGAGCAGTTCTTC
CDR3 protein: CASSLLNLAGGLNYNEQFF
D gene: TRBD2
V gene: TRBV7-2
J gene: TRBJ2-1
clone size: NA

CDR3 DNA: TGTGCCAGTAGTAAGACTAGCGCAAAGCCCATCTACAATGAGCAGTTCTTC
CDR3 protein: CASSKTSAKPIYNEQFF
D gene: TRBD2
V gene: TRBV19
J gene: TRBJ2-1
clone size: NA

CDR3 DNA: TGTGCCAGCAGCCCCCCGACTAGTGGGGAGCAGTTCTTC
CDR3 protein: CASSPPTSGEQFF
D gene: NA
V gene: TRBV11-2
J gene: TRBJ2-1
clone size: once

CDR3 DNA: TGCGCCAGCGGCTCCCCCCCCCGGGAGGGCCTGGACGAGCAGTACTTC
CDR3 protein: CASGSPPREGLDEQYF
D gene: TRBD2
V gene: TRBV10-1
J gene: TRBJ2-7
clone size: once

CDR3 DNA: TGTGCCAGCGGGAACAATGAGCAGTTCTTC
CDR3 protein: CASGNNEQFF
D gene: NA
V gene: TRBV2
J gene: TRBJ2-1
clone size: NA

CDR3 DNA: TGTGCCAGCAGTTTTTTTTGGCAAGGGGGCGAATTGGATACGCAGTATTTT
CDR3 protein: CASSFFWQGGELDTQYF
D gene: TRBD1
V gene: TRBV27
J gene: TRBJ2-3
clone size: NA

CDR3 DNA: TGTGCCAGCAGCGTAGGACCCCAAAGGACCTATGGCTACACCTTC
CDR3 protein: CASSVGPQRTYGYTF
D gene: NA
V gene: TRBV9
J gene: TRBJ1-2
clone size: NA

CDR3 DNA: TGTGCCAGCAGCTTGCTATCCACTCAAGAGACCCAGTACTTC
CDR3 protein: CASSLLSTQETQYF
D gene: NA
V gene: TRBV5-5
J gene: TRBJ2-5
clone size: NA

CDR3 DNA: TGTGCCAGCACCTCTCGGGACTTCACAGATACGCAGTATTTT
CDR3 protein: CASTSRDFTDTQYF
D gene: NA
V gene: TRBV6-6
J gene: TRBJ2-3
clone size: NA

CDR3 DNA: TGTGCCAGCAGTCCCTTAAGAGGGAATGAGCAGTTCTTC
CDR3 protein: CASSPLRGNEQFF
D gene: NA
V gene: TRBV27
J gene: TRBJ2-1
clone size: NA

CDR3 DNA: TGCGCCAGCAGCCAGGGGGTCGGTGCAACTAGCCCAGATGGCTACACCTTC
CDR3 protein: CASSQGVGATSPDGYTF
D gene: NA
V gene: TRBV4-3
J gene: TRBJ1-2
clone size: NA

CDR3 DNA: TGTGCCAGTAGTATAGCCCCGGGACAGTCCTTTAATGAAAAACTGTTTTTT
CDR3 protein: CASSIAPGQSFNEKLFF
D gene: TRBD1
V gene: TRBV19
J gene: TRBJ1-4
clone size: NA

CDR3 DNA: TGTGCCAGCAGTAAAGGACTAGCTCGGGACAATGAGCAGTTCTTC
CDR3 protein: CASSKGLARDNEQFF
D gene: TRBD2
V gene: TRBV27
J gene: TRBJ2-1
clone size: NA

CDR3 DNA: TGTGCCAGCAGCCTCATTTGGGGAGTCTACGAGCAGTACTTC
CDR3 protein: CASSLIWGVYEQYF
D gene: NA
V gene: TRBV9
J gene: TRBJ2-7
clone size: NA

CDR3 DNA: TGTGCCAGCAGCTTAAGCGGCGGGAGCTCCTACAATGAGCAGTTCTTC
CDR3 protein: CASSLSGGSSYNEQFF
D gene: TRBD2
V gene: TRBV7-3
J gene: TRBJ2-1
clone size: NA

CDR3 DNA: TGTGCCACCCTAGCGGGAGAAGTCTACGAGCAGTACTTC
CDR3 protein: CATLAGEVYEQYF
D gene: TRBD2
V gene: TRBV6-1
J gene: TRBJ2-7
clone size: NA

CDR3 DNA: TGTGCCAGCAGCGACTCCCGGACAGGGAGGGGCACTAATGAAAAACTGTTTTTT
CDR3 protein: CASSDSRTGRGTNEKLFF
D gene: TRBD1
V gene: TRBV9
J gene: TRBJ1-4
clone size: NA

CDR3 DNA: TGTGCCAGCAGGAATCTAGCGACGAACACCGGGGAGCTGTTTTTT
CDR3 protein: CASRNLATNTGELFF
D gene: NA
V gene: TRBV11-1
J gene: TRBJ2-2
clone size: NA

CDR3 DNA: TGTGCCAGCAGCTTAGACGCTGGGGGAGAGACCCAGTACTTC
CDR3 protein: CASSLDAGGETQYF
D gene: NA
V gene: TRBV7-6
J gene: TRBJ2-5
clone size: NA

CDR3 DNA: TGTGCCAGCAGCTCCCGGGACTATACTTACGAGCAGTACTTC
CDR3 protein: CASSSRDYTYEQYF
D gene: TRBD2
V gene: TRBV7-4
J gene: TRBJ2-7
clone size: NA

CDR3 DNA: TGTGCCAGCAGCTTGGTTGACTCTTCGAGGGCAGATACGCAGTATTTT
CDR3 protein: CASSLVDSSRADTQYF
D gene: NA
V gene: TRBV7-2
J gene: TRBJ2-3
clone size: NA

CDR3 DNA: TGTGCCAGCAGCTTGGAAATTCGAGGGATCCGCGCAGATACGCAGTATTTT
CDR3 protein: CASSLEIRGIRADTQYF
D gene: NA
V gene: TRBV5-8
J gene: TRBJ2-3
clone size: NA

CDR3 DNA: TGCGCCAGCAGCCAAGCGCTAGCGGGAGTCGCCGAGCAGTACTTC
CDR3 protein: CASSQALAGVAEQYF
D gene: TRBD2
V gene: TRBV4-3
J gene: TRBJ2-7
clone size: NA

CDR3 DNA: TGTGCCGGTTCTACGGGACCATGGGGTGAGCAGTTCTTC
CDR3 protein: CAGSTGPWGEQFF
D gene: NA
V gene: TRBV6-5
J gene: TRBJ2-1
clone size: large

CDR3 DNA: TGTGCCAGCAGCGGAAACTACGAGCAGTACTTC
CDR3 protein: CASSGNYEQYF
D gene: NA
V gene: TRBV11-2
J gene: TRBJ2-7
clone size: once

CDR3 DNA: TGTGCCAGCAGCTTAGAGGGCTTTAGCACAGATACGCAGTATTTT
CDR3 protein: CASSLEGFSTDTQYF
D gene: NA
V gene: TRBV7-6
J gene: TRBJ2-3
clone size: NA

CDR3 DNA: TGTGCCAGCAGGATAGCGGGACCAGATACGCAGTATTTT
CDR3 protein: CASRIAGPDTQYF
D gene: TRBD2
V gene: TRBV28
J gene: TRBJ2-3
clone size: NA

CDR3 DNA: TGTGCCAGCAGCCAGTCGGACCGTGGGGGACAGAACACCGGGGAGCTGTTTTTT
CDR3 protein: CASSQSDRGGQNTGELFF
D gene: NA
V gene: TRBV9
J gene: TRBJ2-2
clone size: NA

CDR3 DNA: TGTGCCAGCAGCTGGACAGGGGCATGGGGCTACACCTTC
CDR3 protein: CASSWTGAWGYTF
D gene: TRBD1
V gene: TRBV13
J gene: TRBJ1-2
clone size: NA

CDR3 DNA: TGTGCCAGCAGCCATTACGTGGGCTCTGGAAACACCATATATTTT
CDR3 protein: CASSHYVGSGNTIYF
D gene: NA
V gene: TRBV28
J gene: TRBJ1-3
clone size: NA

CDR3 DNA: TGTGCCAGCAGACAAGACAGGGGGCGATCTGGGGCTTTCTTT
CDR3 protein: CASRQDRGRSGAFF
D gene: TRBD1
V gene: TRBV6-5
J gene: TRBJ1-1
clone size: NA

CDR3 DNA: TGTGCCAGCAGCTTGGGCGGGAGGGCTGATACGCAGTATTTT
CDR3 protein: CASSLGGRADTQYF
D gene: TRBD2
V gene: TRBV5-6
J gene: TRBJ2-3
clone size: NA

CDR3 DNA: TGTGCCAGCAGCCCTCGGGGCTCCTACGAGCAGTACTTC
CDR3 protein: CASSPRGSYEQYF
D gene: NA
V gene: TRBV9
J gene: TRBJ2-7
clone size: NA

CDR3 DNA: TGTGCCAGCAGCCCCGACAGGGCTAAGCATGAGCAGTTCTTC
CDR3 protein: CASSPDRAKHEQFF
D gene: TRBD1
V gene: TRBV7-9
J gene: TRBJ2-1
clone size: NA

CDR3 DNA: TGTGCCAGCAGCTTGAGGATCAGGAACACTGAAGCTTTCTTT
CDR3 protein: CASSLRIRNTEAFF
D gene: NA
V gene: TRBV5-4
J gene: TRBJ1-1
clone size: NA

CDR3 DNA: TGTGCCAGCTCACCAGAGCCTAGCACAGATACGCAGTATTTT
CDR3 protein: CASSPEPSTDTQYF
D gene: NA
V gene: TRBV18
J gene: TRBJ2-3
clone size: NA

CDR3 DNA: TGTGCCAGCAGCTCCCTAGCGGGCAACTCCTACAATGAGCAGTTCTTC
CDR3 protein: CASSSLAGNSYNEQFF
D gene: TRBD2
V gene: TRBV7-9
J gene: TRBJ2-1
clone size: NA

CDR3 DNA: TGCAGCGTTGTGCTAGCGGAGGCGCCCAATGAGCAGTTCTTC
CDR3 protein: CSVVLAEAPNEQFF
D gene: TRBD2
V gene: TRBV29-1
J gene: TRBJ2-1
clone size: NA

CDR3 DNA: TGTGCCAGCAGCGTAGCCACAGATACGCAGTATTTT
CDR3 protein: CASSVATDTQYF
D gene: NA
V gene: TRBV9
J gene: TRBJ2-3
clone size: NA

CDR3 DNA: TGCGCCAGCAGCTGGGCTAGCGGACAAGAGGGGGGCAAAAACATTCAGTACTTC
CDR3 protein: CASSWASGQEGGKNIQYF
D gene: NA
V gene: TRBV5-1
J gene: TRBJ2-4
clone size: NA

CDR3 DNA: TGTGCCAGTTTAAGGAGGGGCGGGGAGCTGTTTTTT
CDR3 protein: CASLRRGGELFF
D gene: NA
V gene: TRBV7-8
J gene: TRBJ2-2
clone size: NA

CDR3 DNA: TGTGCAAGTCGCTCCTTAGGCCCTCCCTCCTACAATGAGCAGTTCTTC
CDR3 protein: CASRSLGPPSYNEQFF
D gene: NA
V gene: TRBV12-2
J gene: TRBJ2-1
clone size: NA